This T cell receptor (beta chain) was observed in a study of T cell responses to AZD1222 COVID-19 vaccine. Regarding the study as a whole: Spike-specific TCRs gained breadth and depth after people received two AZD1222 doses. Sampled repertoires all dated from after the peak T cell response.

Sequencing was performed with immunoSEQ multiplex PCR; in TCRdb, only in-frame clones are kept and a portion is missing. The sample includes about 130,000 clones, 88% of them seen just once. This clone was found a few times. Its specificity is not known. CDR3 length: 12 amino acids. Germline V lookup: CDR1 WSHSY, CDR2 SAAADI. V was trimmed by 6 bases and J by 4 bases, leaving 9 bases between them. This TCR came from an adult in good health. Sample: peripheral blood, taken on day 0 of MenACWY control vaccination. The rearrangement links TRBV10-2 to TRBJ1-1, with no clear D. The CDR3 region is CASRDYSTEAFF. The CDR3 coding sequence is TGCGCCAGCAGGGATTACAGCACTGAAGCTTTCTTT.